The clone carrying this T cell receptor beta chain was recorded a few times. Its antigen is unidentified. The data originate from a study of radiotherapy plus CTLA-4 blockade in lung cancer. General study findings and limits: Once radiotherapy plus ipilimumab had been given, TCR clones derived from tumor expanded in blood. Response was reportedly best predicted by early blood T cell clone dynamics, with interferon-beta.

CDR1 and CDR2 from the germline V gene are MGHDK and SYGVNS. The CDR3 has 13 amino acids. Trimming pared 6 bases from V and 1 base from J, leaving 10 bases between. TCRdb's table, derived via immunoSEQ multiplex PCR, lists solely in-frame clones and lacks some. The table lists roughly 45,000 clones, roughly 60% of them singletons. Enrolled patients, whose metastatic non-small-cell lung cancer was chemo-refractory, received focal radiation plus CTLA-4 blockade with ipilimumab. This material consisted of peripheral blood, taken from a patient treated with radiotherapy plus ipilimumab. This receptor was taken from a human donor with non-small cell lung cancer who had a partial response to radiotherapy plus ipilimumab. V is TRBV25-1 and J is TRBJ2-7; perhaps TRBD1 as D (6 bases). The CDR3, as DNA: TGTGCCAGCAGCTTAACAGGGTCCTACGAGCAGTACTTC. It encodes CASSLTGSYEQYF.